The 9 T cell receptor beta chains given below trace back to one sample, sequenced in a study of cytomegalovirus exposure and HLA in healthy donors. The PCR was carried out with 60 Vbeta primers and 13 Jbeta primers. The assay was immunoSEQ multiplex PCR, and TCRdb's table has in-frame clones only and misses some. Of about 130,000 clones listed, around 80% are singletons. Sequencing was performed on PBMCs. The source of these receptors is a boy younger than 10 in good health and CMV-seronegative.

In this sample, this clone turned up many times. Written as DNA, the CDR3 is TGTGCCAGCAGCCGGGACGGGAGCACCGGGGAGCTGTTTTTT. Translation gives CASSRDGSTGELFF. The gene calls are TRBV25-1 and TRBJ2-2; possibly TRBD2 for D (6 bases). The CDR3 runs 14 residues. Deletions cut 6 bases from V and 4 bases from J, with 12 bases between. In germline, CDR1 is MGHDK, CDR2 SYGVNS.

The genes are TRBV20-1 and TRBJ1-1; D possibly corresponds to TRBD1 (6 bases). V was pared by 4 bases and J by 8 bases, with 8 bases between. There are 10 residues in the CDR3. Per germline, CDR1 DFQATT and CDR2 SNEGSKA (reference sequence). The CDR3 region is CSATDSEAFF. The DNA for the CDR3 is TGCAGTGCTACGGACAGCGAAGCTTTCTTT.

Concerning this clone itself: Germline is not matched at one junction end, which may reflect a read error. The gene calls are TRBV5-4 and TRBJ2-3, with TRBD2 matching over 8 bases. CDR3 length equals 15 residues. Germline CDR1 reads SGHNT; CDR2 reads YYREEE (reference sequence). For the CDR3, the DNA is TGTGCCGGCAGCTTGGGTAGCGGGGTTAAAGATACGCAGTATTTT. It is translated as CAGSLGSGVKDTQYF. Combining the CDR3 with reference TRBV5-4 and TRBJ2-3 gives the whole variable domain ETGVTQSPTHLIKTRGQQVTLRCSSQSGHNTVSWYQQALGQGPQFIFQYYREEENGRGNFPPRFSGLQFPNYSSELNVNALELDDSALYLCAGSLGSGVKDTQYFGPGTRLTVL.

Here the CDR3 reads CASSFSGTGRLEQFF. CDR3 coding DNA: TGTGCCAGCAGTTTCTCCGGGACAGGGAGACTTGAGCAGTTCTTC. The chain recombines TRBV27 with TRBJ2-1; 9 bases map to TRBD1. Germline lookup yields CDR1 MNHEY and CDR2 SMNVEV (reference sequence). Losses at the gene ends were 3 bases for V and 9 bases for J; bases not matched to a gene: 9. The CDR3 consists of 15 residues.

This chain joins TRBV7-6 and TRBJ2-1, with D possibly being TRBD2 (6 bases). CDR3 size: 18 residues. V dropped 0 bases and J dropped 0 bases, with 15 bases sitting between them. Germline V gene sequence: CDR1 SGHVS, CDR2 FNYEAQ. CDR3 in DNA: TGTGCCAGCAGCTTAGCGGGAGGAGGGGCCAGCTCCTACAATGAGCAGTTCTTC. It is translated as CASSLAGGGASSYNEQFF.

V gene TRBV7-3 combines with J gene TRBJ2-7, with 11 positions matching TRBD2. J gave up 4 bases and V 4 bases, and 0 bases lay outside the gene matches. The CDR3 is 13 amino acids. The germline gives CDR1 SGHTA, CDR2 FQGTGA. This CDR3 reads CASSSSGRYEQYV. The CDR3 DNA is TGTGCCAGCAGCTCTAGCGGGAGGTACGAGCAGTACGTC.

CDR3 amino acids: CAISEGATNEKLFF. The CDR3 bases are TGTGCCATCAGTGAAGGGGCAACTAATGAAAAACTGTTTTTT. The chain employs TRBV10-3 and TRBJ1-4; TRBD1 might be the D (5 bases). V shed 3 bases and J shed 0 bases, with 5 bases lying between them. CDR3 length: 14 amino acids. Germline loops: CDR1 ENHRY, CDR2 SYGVKD.

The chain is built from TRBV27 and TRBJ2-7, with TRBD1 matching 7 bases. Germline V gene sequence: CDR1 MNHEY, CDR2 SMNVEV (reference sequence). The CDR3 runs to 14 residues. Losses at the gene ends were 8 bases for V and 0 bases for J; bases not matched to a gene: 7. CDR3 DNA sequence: TGTGCCAGCGGTCCGACAGGGTACTCCTACGAGCAGTACGTC. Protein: CASGPTGYSYEQYV.

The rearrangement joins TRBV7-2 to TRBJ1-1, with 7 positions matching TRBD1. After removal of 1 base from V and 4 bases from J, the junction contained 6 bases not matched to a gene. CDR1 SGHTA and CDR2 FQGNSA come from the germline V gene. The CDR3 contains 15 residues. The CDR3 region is CASSLDPGGSTEAFF. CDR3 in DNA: TGTGCCAGCAGCTTAGACCCAGGGGGTTCCACTGAAGCTTTCTTT.